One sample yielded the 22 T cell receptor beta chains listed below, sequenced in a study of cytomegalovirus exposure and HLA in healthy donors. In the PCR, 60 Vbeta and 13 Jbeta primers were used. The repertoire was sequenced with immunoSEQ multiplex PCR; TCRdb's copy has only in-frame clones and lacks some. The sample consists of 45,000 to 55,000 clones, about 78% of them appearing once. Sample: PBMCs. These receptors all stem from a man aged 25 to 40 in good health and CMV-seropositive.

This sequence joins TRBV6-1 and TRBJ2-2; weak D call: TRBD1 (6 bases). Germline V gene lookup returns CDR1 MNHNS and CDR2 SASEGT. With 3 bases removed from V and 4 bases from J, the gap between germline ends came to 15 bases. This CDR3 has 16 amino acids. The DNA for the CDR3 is TGTGCCAGCAGTGAGTTTTCAGGGGTTGGCACCGGGGAGCTGTTTTTT. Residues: CASSEFSGVGTGELFF.

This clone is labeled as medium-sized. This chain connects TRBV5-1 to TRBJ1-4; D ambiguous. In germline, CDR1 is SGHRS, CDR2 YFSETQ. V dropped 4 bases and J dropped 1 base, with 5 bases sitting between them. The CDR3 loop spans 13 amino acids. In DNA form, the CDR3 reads TGCGCCAGCAGCCAGGAAACTAATGAAAAACTGTTTTTT. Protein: CASSQETNEKLFF.

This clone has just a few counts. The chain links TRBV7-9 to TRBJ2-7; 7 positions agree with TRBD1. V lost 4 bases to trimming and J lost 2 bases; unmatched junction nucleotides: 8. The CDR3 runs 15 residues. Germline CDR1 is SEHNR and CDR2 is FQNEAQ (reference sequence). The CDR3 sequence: CASSSDTGAPYEQYF. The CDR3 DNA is TGTGCCAGCAGCTCAGACACAGGGGCCCCCTACGAGCAGTACTTC.

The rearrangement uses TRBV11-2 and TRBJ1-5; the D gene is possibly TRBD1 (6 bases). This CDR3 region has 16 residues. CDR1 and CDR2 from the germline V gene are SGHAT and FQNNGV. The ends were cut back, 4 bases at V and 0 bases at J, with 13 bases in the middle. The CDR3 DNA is TGTGCCAGCAGCTCCAGGGGCAGGGATAGCAATCAGCCCCAGCATTTT. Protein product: CASSSRGRDSNQPQHF.

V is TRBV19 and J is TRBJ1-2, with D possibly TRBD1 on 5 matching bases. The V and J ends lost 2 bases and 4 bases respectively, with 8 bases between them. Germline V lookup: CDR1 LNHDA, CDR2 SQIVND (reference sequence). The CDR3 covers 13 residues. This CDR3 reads CASSILGGYGYTF. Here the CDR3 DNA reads TGTGCCAGTAGTATACTGGGGGGCTATGGCTACACCTTC.

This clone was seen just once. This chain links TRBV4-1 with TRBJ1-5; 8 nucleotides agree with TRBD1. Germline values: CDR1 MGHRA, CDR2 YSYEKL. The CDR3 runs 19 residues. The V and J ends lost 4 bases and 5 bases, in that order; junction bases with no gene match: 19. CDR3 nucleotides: TGCGCCAGCAGCCTTGAACCGGGACAGGTCTATTCTTTTGATCAGCCCCAGCATTTT. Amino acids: CASSLEPGQVYSFDQPQHF.

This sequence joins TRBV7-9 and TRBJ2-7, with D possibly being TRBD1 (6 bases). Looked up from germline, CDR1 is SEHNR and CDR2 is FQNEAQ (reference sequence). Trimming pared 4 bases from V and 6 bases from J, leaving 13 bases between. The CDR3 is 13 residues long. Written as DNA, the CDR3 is TGTGCCAGCAGCTCGCCGGGACACAGCGAGCAGTACTTC. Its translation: CASSSPGHSEQYF.

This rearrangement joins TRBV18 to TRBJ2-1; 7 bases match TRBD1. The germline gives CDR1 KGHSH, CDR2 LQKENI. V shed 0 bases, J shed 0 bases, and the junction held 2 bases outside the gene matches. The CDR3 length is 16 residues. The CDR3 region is CASSPPRQGSYNEQFF. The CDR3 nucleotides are TGTGCCAGCTCACCACCCCGACAGGGCTCCTACAATGAGCAGTTCTTC.

The CDR3 DNA sequence: TGCGCCAGCAGCCTCCTCATAGGGGGGAACACCGGGGAGCTGTTTTTT. Translating it yields CASSLLIGGNTGELFF. The chain is built from TRBV4-1 and TRBJ2-2; D perhaps matches TRBD1 (6 bases). V lost 4 bases and J lost 1, with 13 bases in between. The CDR3 has 16 residues. CDR1 and CDR2 from the germline V gene are MGHRA and YSYEKL.

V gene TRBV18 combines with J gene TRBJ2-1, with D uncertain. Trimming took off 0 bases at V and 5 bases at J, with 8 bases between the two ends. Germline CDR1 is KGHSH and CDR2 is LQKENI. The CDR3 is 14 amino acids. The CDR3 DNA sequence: TGTGCCAGCTCACCACCGAAGATAGACAATGAGCAGTTCTTC. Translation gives CASSPPKIDNEQFF.

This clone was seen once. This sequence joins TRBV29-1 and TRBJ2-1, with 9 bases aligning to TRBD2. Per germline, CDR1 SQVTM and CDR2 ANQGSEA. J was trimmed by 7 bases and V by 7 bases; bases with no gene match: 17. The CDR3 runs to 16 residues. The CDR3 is CSESGAGGPFDNEQFF. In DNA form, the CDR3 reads TGCAGCGAATCTGGGGCGGGGGGGCCATTCGATAATGAGCAGTTCTTC.

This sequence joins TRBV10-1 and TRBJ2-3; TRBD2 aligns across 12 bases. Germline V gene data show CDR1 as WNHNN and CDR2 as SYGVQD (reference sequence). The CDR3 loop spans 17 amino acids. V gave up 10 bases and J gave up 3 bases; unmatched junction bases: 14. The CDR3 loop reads CATLAGGPRLVTDTQYF. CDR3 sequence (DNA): TGCGCCACGCTAGCGGGGGGGCCGAGGTTAGTTACAGATACGCAGTATTTT.

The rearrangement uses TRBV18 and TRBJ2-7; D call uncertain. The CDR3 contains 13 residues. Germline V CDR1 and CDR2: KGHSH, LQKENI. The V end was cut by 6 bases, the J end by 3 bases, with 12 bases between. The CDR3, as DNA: TGTGCCAGCTCCCGACGAGACATCTACGAGCAGTACTTC. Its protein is CASSRRDIYEQYF.

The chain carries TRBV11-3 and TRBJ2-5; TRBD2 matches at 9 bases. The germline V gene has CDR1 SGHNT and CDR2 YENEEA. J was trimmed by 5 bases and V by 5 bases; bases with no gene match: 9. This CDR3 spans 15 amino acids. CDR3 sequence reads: CASSEGLAVWETQYF. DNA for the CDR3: TGTGCCAGCAGCGAGGGACTAGCCGTGTGGGAGACCCAGTACTTC.

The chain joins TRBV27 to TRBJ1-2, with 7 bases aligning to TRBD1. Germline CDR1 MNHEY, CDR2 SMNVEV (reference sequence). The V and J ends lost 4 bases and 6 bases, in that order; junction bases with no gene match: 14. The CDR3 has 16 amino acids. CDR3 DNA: TGTGCCAGCAGTTCCTACTCGACAGGGCCTGATCATGGCTACACCTTC. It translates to CASSSYSTGPDHGYTF.

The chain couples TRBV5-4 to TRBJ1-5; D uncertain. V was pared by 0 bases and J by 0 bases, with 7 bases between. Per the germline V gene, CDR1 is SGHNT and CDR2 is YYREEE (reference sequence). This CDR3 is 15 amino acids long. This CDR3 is CASSLGEDSNQPQHF. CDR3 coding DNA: TGTGCCAGCAGCTTGGGAGAGGATAGCAATCAGCCCCAGCATTTT.

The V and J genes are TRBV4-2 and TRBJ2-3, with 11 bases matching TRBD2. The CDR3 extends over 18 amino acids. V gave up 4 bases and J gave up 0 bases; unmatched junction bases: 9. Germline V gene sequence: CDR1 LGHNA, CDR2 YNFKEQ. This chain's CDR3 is CASSPLAGGGASTDTQYF. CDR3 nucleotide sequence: TGTGCCAGCAGCCCGCTAGCGGGGGGCGGGGCAAGCACAGATACGCAGTATTTT.

The CDR3 nucleotides read TGTGCCAGCAGCGCATGGACAGGGAGCAATGAAGCTTTCTTT. Translation gives CASSAWTGSNEAFF. The chain joins TRBV5-4 to TRBJ1-1; 8 nucleotides align to TRBD1. CDR3 length: 14 amino acids. V gave up 4 bases and J gave up 7 bases; unmatched junction bases: 9. Germline V gene lookup returns CDR1 SGHNT and CDR2 YYREEE (reference sequence).

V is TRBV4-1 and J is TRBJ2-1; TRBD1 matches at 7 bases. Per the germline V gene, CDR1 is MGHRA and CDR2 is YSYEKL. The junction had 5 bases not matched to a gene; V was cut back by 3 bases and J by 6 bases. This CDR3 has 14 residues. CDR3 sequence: CASSHQGDLNEQFF. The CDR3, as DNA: TGCGCCAGCAGCCATCAGGGGGACCTCAATGAGCAGTTCTTC.

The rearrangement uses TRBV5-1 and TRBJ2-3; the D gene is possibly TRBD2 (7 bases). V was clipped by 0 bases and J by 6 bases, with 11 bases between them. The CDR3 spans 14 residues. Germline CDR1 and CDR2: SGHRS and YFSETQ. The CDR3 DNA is TGCGCCAGCAGCTTGGCCGGGGGGCGGGATACGCAGTATTTT. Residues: CASSLAGGRDTQYF.

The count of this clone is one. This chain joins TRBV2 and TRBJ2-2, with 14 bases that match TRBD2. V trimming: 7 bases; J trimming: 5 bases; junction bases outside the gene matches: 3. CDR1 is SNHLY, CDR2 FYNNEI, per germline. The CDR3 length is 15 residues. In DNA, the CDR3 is TGTGCCAGCAAAGGACTAGCGGGGGGTACCGGGGAGCTGTTTTTT. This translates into CASKGLAGGTGELFF.

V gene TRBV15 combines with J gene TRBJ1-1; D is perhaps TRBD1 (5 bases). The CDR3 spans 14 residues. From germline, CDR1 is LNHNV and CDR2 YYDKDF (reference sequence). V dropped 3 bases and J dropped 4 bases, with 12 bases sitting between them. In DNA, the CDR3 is TGTGCCACCAGCAGCAGGGTGAGTAGCACTGAAGCTTTCTTT. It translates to CATSSRVSSTEAFF.